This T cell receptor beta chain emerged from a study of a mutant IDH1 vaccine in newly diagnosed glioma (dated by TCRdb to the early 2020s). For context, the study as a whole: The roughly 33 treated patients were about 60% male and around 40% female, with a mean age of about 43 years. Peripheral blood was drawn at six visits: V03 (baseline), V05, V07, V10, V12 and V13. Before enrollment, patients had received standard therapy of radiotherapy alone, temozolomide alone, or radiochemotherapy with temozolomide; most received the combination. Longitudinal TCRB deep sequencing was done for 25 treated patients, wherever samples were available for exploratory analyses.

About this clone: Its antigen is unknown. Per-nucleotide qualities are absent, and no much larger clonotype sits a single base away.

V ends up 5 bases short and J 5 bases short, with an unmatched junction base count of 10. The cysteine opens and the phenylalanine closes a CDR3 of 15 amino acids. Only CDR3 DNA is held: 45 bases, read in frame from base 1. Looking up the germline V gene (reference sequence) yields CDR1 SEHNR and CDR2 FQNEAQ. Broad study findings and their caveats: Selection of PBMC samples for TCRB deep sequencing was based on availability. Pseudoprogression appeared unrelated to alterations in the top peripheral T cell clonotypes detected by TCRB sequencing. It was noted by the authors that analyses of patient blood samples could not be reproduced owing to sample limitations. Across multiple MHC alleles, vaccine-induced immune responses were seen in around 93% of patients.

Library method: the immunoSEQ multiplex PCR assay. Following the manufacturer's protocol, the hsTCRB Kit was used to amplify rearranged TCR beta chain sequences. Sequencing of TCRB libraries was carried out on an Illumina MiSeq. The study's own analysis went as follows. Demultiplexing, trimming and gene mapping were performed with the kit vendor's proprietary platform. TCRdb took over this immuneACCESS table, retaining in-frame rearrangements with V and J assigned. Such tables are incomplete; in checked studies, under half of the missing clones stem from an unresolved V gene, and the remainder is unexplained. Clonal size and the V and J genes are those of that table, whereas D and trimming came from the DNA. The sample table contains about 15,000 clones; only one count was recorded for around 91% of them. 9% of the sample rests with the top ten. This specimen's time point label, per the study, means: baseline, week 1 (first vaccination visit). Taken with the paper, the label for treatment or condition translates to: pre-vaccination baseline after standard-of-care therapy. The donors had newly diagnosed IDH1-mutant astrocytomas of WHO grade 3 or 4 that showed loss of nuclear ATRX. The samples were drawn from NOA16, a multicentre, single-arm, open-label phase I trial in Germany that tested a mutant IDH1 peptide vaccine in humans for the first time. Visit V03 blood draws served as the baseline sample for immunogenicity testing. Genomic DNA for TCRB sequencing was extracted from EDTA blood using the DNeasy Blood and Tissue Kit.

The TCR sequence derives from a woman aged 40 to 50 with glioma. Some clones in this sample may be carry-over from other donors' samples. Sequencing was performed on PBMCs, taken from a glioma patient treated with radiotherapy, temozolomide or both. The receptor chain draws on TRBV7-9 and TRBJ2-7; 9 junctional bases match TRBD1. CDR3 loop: CASSIPGTGKDEQYF. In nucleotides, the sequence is TGTGCCAGCAGCATACCCGGGACAGGGAAGGACGAGCAGTACTTC.